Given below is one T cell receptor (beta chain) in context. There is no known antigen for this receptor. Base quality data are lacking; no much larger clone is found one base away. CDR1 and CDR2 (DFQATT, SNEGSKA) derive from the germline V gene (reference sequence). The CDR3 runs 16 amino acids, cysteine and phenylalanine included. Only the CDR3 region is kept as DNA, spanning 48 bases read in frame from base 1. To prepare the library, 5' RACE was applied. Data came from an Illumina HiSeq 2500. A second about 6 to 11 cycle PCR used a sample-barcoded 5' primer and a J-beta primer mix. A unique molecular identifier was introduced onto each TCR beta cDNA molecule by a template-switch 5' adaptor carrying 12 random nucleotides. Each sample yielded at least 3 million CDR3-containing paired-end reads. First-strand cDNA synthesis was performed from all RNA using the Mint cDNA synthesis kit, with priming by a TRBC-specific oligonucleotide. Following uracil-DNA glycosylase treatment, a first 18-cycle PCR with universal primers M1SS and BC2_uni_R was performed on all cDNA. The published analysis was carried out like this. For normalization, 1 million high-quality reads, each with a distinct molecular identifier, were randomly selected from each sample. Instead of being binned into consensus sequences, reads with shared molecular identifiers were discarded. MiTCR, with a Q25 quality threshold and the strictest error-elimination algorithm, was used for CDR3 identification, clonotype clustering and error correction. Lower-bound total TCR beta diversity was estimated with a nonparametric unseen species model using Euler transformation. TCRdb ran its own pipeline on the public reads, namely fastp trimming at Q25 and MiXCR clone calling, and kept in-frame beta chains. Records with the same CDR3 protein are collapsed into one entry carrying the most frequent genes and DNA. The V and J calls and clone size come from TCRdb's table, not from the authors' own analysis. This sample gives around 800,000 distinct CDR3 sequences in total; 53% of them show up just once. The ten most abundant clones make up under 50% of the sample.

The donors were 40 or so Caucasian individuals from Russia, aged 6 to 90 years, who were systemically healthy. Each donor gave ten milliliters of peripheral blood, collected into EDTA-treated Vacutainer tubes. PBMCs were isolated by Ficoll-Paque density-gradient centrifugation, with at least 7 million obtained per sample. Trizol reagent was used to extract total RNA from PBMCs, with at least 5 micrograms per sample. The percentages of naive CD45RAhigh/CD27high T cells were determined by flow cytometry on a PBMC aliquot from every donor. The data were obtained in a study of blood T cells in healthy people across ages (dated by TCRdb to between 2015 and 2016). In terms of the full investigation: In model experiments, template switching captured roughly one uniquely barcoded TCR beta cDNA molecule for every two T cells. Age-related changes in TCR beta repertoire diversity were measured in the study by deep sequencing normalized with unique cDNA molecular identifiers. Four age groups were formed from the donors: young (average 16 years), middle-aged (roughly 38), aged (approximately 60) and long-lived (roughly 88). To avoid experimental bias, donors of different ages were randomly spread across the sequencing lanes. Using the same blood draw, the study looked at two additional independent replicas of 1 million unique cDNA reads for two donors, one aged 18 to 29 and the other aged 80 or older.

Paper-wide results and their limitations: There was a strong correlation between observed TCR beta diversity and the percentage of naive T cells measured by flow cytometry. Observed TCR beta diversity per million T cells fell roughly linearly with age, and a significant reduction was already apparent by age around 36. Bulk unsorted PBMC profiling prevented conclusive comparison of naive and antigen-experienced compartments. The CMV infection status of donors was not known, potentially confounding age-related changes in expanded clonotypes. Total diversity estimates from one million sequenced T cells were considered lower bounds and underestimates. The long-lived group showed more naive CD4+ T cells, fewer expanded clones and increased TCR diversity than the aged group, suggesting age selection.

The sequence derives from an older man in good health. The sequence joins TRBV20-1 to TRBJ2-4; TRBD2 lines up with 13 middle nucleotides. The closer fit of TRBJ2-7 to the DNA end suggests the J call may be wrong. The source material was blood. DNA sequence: TGCAGTGCCCTGTTATTCAGACTAGCGGGAGGAAACGAGCAGTACTTC. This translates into CSALLFRLAGGNEQYF.